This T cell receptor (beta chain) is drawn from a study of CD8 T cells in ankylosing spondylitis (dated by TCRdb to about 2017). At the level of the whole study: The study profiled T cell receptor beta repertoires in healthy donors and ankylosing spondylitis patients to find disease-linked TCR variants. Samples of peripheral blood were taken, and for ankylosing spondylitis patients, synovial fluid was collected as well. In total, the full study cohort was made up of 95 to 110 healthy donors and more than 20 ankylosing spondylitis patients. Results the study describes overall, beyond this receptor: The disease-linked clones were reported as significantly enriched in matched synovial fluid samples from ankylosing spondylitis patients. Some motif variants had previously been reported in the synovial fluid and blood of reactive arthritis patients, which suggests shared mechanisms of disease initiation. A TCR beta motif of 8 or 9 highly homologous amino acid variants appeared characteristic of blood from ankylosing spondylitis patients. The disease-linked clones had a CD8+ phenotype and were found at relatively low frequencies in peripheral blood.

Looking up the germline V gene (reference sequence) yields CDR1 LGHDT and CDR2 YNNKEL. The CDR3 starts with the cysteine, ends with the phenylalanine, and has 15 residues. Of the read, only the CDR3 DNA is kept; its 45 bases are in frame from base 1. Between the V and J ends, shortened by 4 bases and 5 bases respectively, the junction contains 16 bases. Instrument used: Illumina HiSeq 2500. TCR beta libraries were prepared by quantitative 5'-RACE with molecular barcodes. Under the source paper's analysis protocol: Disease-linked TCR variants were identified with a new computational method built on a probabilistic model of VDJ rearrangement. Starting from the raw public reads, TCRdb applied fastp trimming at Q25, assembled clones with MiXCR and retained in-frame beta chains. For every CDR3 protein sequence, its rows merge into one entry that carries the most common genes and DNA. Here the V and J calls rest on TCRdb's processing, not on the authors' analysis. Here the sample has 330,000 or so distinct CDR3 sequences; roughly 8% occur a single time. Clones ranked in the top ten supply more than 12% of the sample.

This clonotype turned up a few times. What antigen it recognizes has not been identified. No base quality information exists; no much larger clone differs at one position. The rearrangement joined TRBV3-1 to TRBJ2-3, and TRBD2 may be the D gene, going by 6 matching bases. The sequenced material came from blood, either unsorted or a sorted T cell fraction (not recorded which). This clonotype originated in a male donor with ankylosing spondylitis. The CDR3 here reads CASSRRLAVEDTQYF. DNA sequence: TGTGCCAGCAGCCGGAGGTTAGCGGTTGAAGATACGCAGTATTTT.